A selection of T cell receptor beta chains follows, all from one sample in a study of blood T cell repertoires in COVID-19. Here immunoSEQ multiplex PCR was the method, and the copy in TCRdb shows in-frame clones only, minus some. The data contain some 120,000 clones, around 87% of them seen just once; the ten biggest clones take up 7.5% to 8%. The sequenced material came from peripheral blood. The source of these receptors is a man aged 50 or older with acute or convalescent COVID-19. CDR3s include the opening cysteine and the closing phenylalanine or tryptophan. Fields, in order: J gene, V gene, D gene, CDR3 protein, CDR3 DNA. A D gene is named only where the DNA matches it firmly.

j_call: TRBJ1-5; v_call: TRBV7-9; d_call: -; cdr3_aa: CASAREGSNQPQHF; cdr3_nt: TGTGCCAGCGCCCGGGAGGGTAGCAATCAGCCCCAGCATTTT
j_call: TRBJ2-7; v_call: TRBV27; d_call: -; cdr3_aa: CASSLRSGKLAPPEQYF; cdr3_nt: TGTGCCAGCAGTTTACGGAGCGGCAAGCTCGCTCCCCCCGAGCAGTACTTC
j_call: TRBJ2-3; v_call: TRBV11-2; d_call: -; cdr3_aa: CASSLDPSPDTQYF; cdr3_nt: TGTGCCAGCAGCTTAGATCCAAGCCCCGATACGCAGTATTTT
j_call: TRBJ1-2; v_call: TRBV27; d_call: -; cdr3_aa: CASSATHEYYGYTF; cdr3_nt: TGTGCCAGCAGTGCCACGCACGAGTACTATGGCTACACCTTC
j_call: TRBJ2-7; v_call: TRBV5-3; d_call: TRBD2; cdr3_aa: CARSFRRESSEQYF; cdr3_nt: TGTGCCAGAAGCTTCCGGCGGGAGAGTAGCGAGCAGTACTTC
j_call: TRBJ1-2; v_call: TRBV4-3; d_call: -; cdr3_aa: CASSQDPDGDYGYTF; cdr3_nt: TGCGCCAGCAGCCAAGATCCAGACGGAGACTATGGCTACACCTTC
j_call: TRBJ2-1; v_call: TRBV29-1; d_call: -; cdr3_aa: CSVEEGLTEQFF; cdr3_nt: TGCAGCGTTGAAGAGGGACTTACAGAGCAGTTCTTC
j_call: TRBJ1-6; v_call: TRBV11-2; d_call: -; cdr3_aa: CASSIDINSPLHF; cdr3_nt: TGTGCCAGCAGCATTGACATTAATTCACCCCTCCACTTT
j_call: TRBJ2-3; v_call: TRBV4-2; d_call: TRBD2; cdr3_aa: CASSQARTSGSTDTQYF; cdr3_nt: TGTGCCAGCAGCCAAGCCAGGACTAGCGGGAGCACAGATACGCAGTATTTT
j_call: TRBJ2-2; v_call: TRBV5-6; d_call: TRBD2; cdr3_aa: CASSLSSGRARDTGELFF; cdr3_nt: TGTGCCAGCAGCCTAAGTAGCGGGAGGGCCCGAGACACCGGGGAGCTGTTTTTT
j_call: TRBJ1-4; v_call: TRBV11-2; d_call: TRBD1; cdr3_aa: CASSFRGQANEKLFF; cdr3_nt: TGTGCCAGCAGCTTCCGGGGACAGGCTAATGAAAAACTGTTTTTT
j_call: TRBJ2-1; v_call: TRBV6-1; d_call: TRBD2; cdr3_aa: CASSDEGGKIGYNEQFF; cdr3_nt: TGTGCCAGCAGTGACGAGGGAGGGAAAATAGGGTACAATGAGCAGTTCTTC
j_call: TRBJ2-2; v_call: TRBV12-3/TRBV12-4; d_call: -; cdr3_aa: CASSPQGTGELFF; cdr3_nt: TGTGCCAGCAGTCCCCAGGGCACCGGGGAGCTGTTTTTT
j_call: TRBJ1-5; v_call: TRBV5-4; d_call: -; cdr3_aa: CASSPRPGSGQPQHF; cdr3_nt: TGTGCCAGCAGCCCCCGTCCCGGGTCGGGGCAGCCCCAGCATTTT
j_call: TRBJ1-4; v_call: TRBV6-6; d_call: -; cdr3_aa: CASSYSGRGNEKLFF; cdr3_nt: TGTGCCAGCAGTTACTCTGGCAGGGGAAATGAAAAACTGTTTTTT
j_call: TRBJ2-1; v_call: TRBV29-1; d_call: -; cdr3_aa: CSAAGSSYNEQFF; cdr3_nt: TGCAGCGCGGCGGGGAGCTCCTACAATGAGCAGTTCTTC
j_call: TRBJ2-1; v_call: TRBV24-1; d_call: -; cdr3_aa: CATAVGATNEQFF; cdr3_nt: TGTGCCACCGCTGTGGGGGCTACAAATGAGCAGTTCTTC
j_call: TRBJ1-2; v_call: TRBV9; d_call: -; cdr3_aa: CASSVTGTSNYGYTF; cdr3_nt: TGTGCCAGCAGCGTCACCGGGACATCTAACTATGGCTACACCTTC
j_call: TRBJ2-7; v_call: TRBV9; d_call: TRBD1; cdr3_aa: CASSAENRGKNPYEQYF; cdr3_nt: TGTGCCAGCAGCGCGGAGAACAGGGGGAAGAACCCCTACGAGCAGTACTTC
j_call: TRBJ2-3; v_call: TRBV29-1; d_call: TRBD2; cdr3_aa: CSASGTSGYTQYF; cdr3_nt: TGCAGCGCCTCCGGGACTAGCGGTTATACGCAGTATTTT
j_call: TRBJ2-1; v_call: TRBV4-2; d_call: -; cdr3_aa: CASSMGGTNEQFF; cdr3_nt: TGTGCCAGCAGCATGGGAGGAACGAATGAGCAGTTCTTC
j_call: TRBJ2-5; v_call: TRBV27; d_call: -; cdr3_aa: CASSPTRLQETQYF; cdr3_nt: TGTGCCAGCAGCCCTACCCGATTACAAGAGACCCAGTACTTC
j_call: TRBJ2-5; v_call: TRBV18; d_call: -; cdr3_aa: CASSPFTSWGQETQYF; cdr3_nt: TGTGCCAGCTCACCGTTCACTAGTTGGGGCCAAGAGACCCAGTACTTC
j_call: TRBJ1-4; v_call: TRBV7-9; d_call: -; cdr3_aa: CASSLGKGPNEKLFF; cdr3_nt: TGTGCCAGCAGCTTAGGGAAGGGGCCTAATGAAAAACTGTTTTTT